Following are 8 T cell receptor beta chains from one sample sequenced in a study of shared clonotypes between healthy human individuals. Here immunoSEQ multiplex PCR was the method, and the copy in TCRdb shows in-frame clones only, minus some. Of almost 750,000 clones listed, about two thirds are singletons. Specimen: memory CD4+ T cells sorted from blood. As for subset: CD45RA-negative fraction. These receptors all come from a woman younger than 45 in good health.

J is TRBJ2-5 and V is TRBV2; the match to TRBD1 covers 11 bases. The trim removed 6 bases at V and 7 bases at J, leaving 13 bases unmatched. This CDR3 region has 16 residues. The germline V gene has CDR1 SNHLY and CDR2 FYNNEI. This CDR3 is CASRETGTGGSGTQYF. As DNA, the CDR3 is TGTGCCAGCAGGGAAACCGGGACAGGGGGTAGCGGGACCCAGTACTTC.

V is TRBV7-9 and J is TRBJ2-5; TRBD1 is a possible D gene (7 bases). CDR3 length equals 15 residues. Trimming stripped 5 bases from V and 2 bases from J, with 15 bases between. Per the germline V gene, CDR1 is SEHNR and CDR2 is FQNEAQ (reference sequence). The CDR3 region has the DNA TGTGCCAGCAGCCCCCGGACAGGACTACAAGAGACCCAGTACTTC. Protein sequence: CASSPRTGLQETQYF. Drawing the rest from reference TRBV7-9 and TRBJ2-5, the complete variable domain is DTGVSQNPRHKITKRGQNVTFRCDPISEHNRLYWYRQTLGQGPEFLTYFQNEAQLEKSRLLSDRFSAERPKGSFSTLEIQRTEQGDSAMYLCASSPRTGLQETQYFGPGTRLLVL.

This CDR3 reads CASSLTLSSGKETQYF. The CDR3 coding sequence is TGCGCCAGCAGCTTAACATTGAGTAGCGGAAAAGAGACCCAGTACTTC. V is TRBV5-1 and J is TRBJ2-5; a possible D gene is TRBD2 (6 bases). This CDR3 comprises 16 residues. V was clipped by 2 bases and J by 3 bases, with 17 bases between them. The germline V gene has CDR1 SGHRS and CDR2 YFSETQ.

CDR3: CATSRTGTEAYEQYF. The CDR3 DNA sequence: TGTGCCACCAGCAGAACCGGGACAGAAGCCTACGAGCAGTACTTC. The chain is built from TRBV15 and TRBJ2-7; 7 nucleotides line up with TRBD1. The CDR3 extends over 15 amino acids. Germline V gene data show CDR1 as LNHNV and CDR2 as YYDKDF (reference sequence). V shed 2 bases and J 2 bases; nucleotides not matched to a gene: 6.

V gene TRBV28 combines with J gene TRBJ1-5; no reliable D call. The germline V gene has CDR1 MDHEN and CDR2 SYDVKM. This CDR3 contains 15 residues. Trimming left V 2 bases short and J 3 bases short, with 11 bases between. The CDR3 region has the DNA TGTGCCAGCAGTTTAATAACGGGCCTCAATCAGCCCCAGCATTTT. Translating gives CASSLITGLNQPQHF.

The chain carries TRBV18 and TRBJ2-7, with 8 bases identical to TRBD1. CDR1 and CDR2 (germline): KGHSH, LQKENI. The CDR3 consists of 14 residues. J gave up 6 bases and V 5 bases, and 9 bases lay outside the gene matches. In DNA form, the CDR3 reads TGTGCCAGCTCAACATGGACAGGGAGTGCCGAGCAGTACTTC. It codes for CASSTWTGSAEQYF.

The genes are TRBV7-4 and TRBJ2-1, with D possibly matching TRBD2 (5 bases). Trimming cost V 1 base and J 8 bases, with 21 bases left between them. CDR3 length equals 17 residues. Germline V gives CDR1 SGHVT, CDR2 SQSDAQ. The CDR3 sequence: CASSLGSRRQRVDEQFF. CDR3 coding DNA: TGTGCCAGCAGCTTAGGGTCGCGGCGTCAGAGGGTGGATGAGCAGTTCTTC.

The chain recombines TRBV7-8 with TRBJ1-2; D unclear. V was trimmed by 0 bases and J by 0 bases, leaving 8 bases between them. The CDR3 runs 15 residues. Per the germline V gene, CDR1 is SGHVS and CDR2 is FQNEAQ. The CDR3, as DNA: TGTGCCAGCAGCTTAGCGGAAGGCTCTAACTATGGCTACACCTTC. This sequence encodes CASSLAEGSNYGYTF.